Listed below are T cell receptor beta chains from one sample, sequenced in a study of T cells in Graves' hyperthyroidism and ophthalmopathy. TCRdb itself ran the multiplex PCR reads through MiXCR, one entry per CDR3 protein. The table lists approximately 610,000 distinct CDR3 sequences, roughly 15% of them singletons. The sample was blood. The receptors shown here come from a woman aged 35 to 49 with Graves' ophthalmopathy. Each CDR3 is given with its conserved first and last residue. The D gene is left open where the match is weak. Only some rows state a clone size, as once, few, many or a class for expanded clones.

length	V	D	size	J	CDR3	DNA
12	TRBV6-2/TRBV6-3	NA	NA	TRBJ1-1	CASDSTATEAFF	TGTGCCAGCGATTCCACAGCCACTGAAGCTTTCTTT
15	TRBV24-1	TRBD1	many	TRBJ1-4	CATSDDRGLVEKLFF	TGTGCCACCAGTGACGACAGGGGGCTGGTTGAAAAACTGTTTTTT
18	TRBV13	TRBD2	NA	TRBJ2-2	CASSLGLGLAGGPGELFF	TGTGCCAGCAGCTTAGGCCTCGGACTAGCGGGAGGGCCCGGGGAGCTGTTTTTT
15	TRBV27	TRBD2	many	TRBJ2-5	CASSLWGGPGETQYF	TGTGCCAGCAGTTTATGGGGGGGACCTGGAGAGACCCAGTACTTC
12	TRBV6-1	NA	many	TRBJ2-5	CAGGQFRETQYF	TGTGCCGGCGGACAGTTCAGAGAGACCCAGTACTTC
14	TRBV29-1	NA	many	TRBJ2-7	CSVEGPGSAYEQYF	TGCAGCGTTGAGGGTCCGGGGTCTGCCTACGAGCAGTACTTC
16	TRBV15	NA	many	TRBJ2-7	CATSRDRGGVTYEQYF	TGTGCCACCAGCAGAGACCGAGGAGGGGTAACCTACGAGCAGTACTTC
14	TRBV6-5	NA	many	TRBJ1-5	CASLEGLPSQPQHF	TGTGCCAGCTTGGAAGGGTTGCCTAGTCAGCCCCAGCATTTT
16	TRBV6-5	NA	many	TRBJ1-3	CASSYSVLGAGNTIYF	TGTGCCAGCAGTTACTCTGTGTTGGGAGCTGGAAACACCATATATTTT
13	TRBV29-1	TRBD1	many	TRBJ2-7	CSVATGGVSEQYF	TGCAGCGTCGCGACAGGGGGCGTTTCCGAGCAGTACTTC
13	TRBV3-1	NA	many	TRBJ2-2	CASSQGGAGELFF	TGTGCCAGCAGCCAAGGGGGTGCCGGGGAGCTGTTTTTT
15	TRBV2	NA	many	TRBJ2-7	CASSESAGSSYEQYF	TGTGCCAGCAGTGAATCAGCGGGTTCCTCCTACGAGCAGTACTTC
14	TRBV19	TRBD1	many	TRBJ1-1	CASETGGLNTEAFF	TGTGCCAGCGAAACAGGGGGTCTGAACACTGAAGCTTTCTTT
12	TRBV12-3/TRBV12-4	NA	many	TRBJ2-7	CASSPLGVEQYF	TGTGCCAGCAGCCCCTTGGGGGTCGAGCAGTACTTC
13	TRBV12-3/TRBV12-4	NA	many	TRBJ2-7	CASSFSLIYEQYF	TGTGCCAGCAGTTTCTCCCTGATCTACGAGCAGTACTTC
13	TRBV30	NA	NA	TRBJ1-1	CAWSPGGGPDAFF	TGTGCCTGGAGTCCCGGTGGGGGCCCCGACGCTTTCTTT
15	TRBV19	NA	NA	TRBJ2-7	CASSPRPGSVNEQYF	TGTGCCAGTTCACCCCGTCCAGGGAGCGTCAACGAGCAGTACTTC
11	TRBV29-1	NA	many	TRBJ2-7	CSVNSDYEQYF	TGCAGCGTGAACAGCGACTACGAGCAGTACTTC
17	TRBV6-2/TRBV6-3	NA	many	TRBJ1-2	CASSYASFGVSDYGYTF	TGTGCCAGCAGTTACGCCTCATTTGGGGTCTCTGACTATGGCTACACCTTC
13	TRBV6-1	NA	many	TRBJ2-5	CASVELRGETQYF	TGTGCCAGCGTCGAACTAAGAGGGGAGACCCAGTACTTC
17	TRBV6-5	NA	many	TRBJ1-1	CASSYSRQLLLGTEAFF	TGTGCCAGCAGTTACTCGAGACAGCTCCTCTTGGGCACTGAAGCTTTCTTT
14	TRBV12-3/TRBV12-4	TRBD2	many	TRBJ2-5	CASSWISGSETQYF	TGTGCCAGCAGTTGGATTAGCGGGAGTGAGACCCAGTACTTC
16	TRBV6-5	TRBD2	NA	TRBJ2-5	CASSYNLAGVEETQYF	TGTGCCAGCAGTTACAACCTAGCGGGAGTGGAGGAGACCCAGTACTTC
14	TRBV20-1	TRBD1	many	TRBJ2-7	CSARRTGSSYEQYF	TGCAGTGCTAGGCGGACAGGGAGCTCCTACGAGCAGTACTTC
14	TRBV12-3/TRBV12-4	NA	few	TRBJ1-1	CASIQRQANTEAFF	TGTGCCAGCATCCAGAGACAGGCGAACACTGAAGCTTTCTTT
18	TRBV12-3/TRBV12-4	NA	many	TRBJ1-5	CASTASGDTTWGNQPQHF	TGTGCCAGCACCGCATCGGGGGATACAACATGGGGCAATCAGCCCCAGCATTTT
14	TRBV11-1	TRBD1	many	TRBJ1-1	CASSRWTGGTEAFF	TGTGCCAGCAGCCGATGGACAGGGGGCACTGAAGCTTTCTTT
14	TRBV7-2	NA	many	TRBJ2-7	CASSLSGGKDEQYF	TGTGCCAGCAGCTTATCTGGGGGTAAAGACGAGCAGTACTTC
15	TRBV4-3	TRBD1	many	TRBJ2-5	CASSQTGAGQETQYF	TGCGCCAGCAGCCAAACAGGGGCTGGACAAGAGACCCAGTACTTC
15	TRBV11-2	NA	NA	TRBJ2-7	CASSLSGGILYEQYF	TGTGCCAGCAGCCTCTCCGGGGGCATCCTCTACGAGCAGTACTTC
13	TRBV7-2	NA	many	TRBJ1-1	CASSLGAFTEAFF	TGTGCCAGCAGCTTGGGGGCGTTCACTGAAGCTTTCTTT
16	TRBV4-1	NA	many	TRBJ2-5	CASSQVVRGLDETQYF	TGCGCCAGCAGCCAAGTTGTTCGAGGGCTAGATGAGACCCAGTACTTC
14	TRBV5-1	TRBD1	many	TRBJ1-2	CASRNRDRNYGYTF	TGCGCCAGCAGAAACCGGGACAGGAACTATGGCTACACCTTC
16	TRBV10-3	NA	many	TRBJ2-7	CAITPGGPFNSYEQYF	TGTGCCATCACCCCAGGAGGGCCTTTCAACTCCTACGAGCAGTACTTC
13	TRBV7-9	TRBD1	many	TRBJ1-2	CASSGWTGNGYTF	TGTGCCAGCAGCGGTTGGACAGGGAATGGCTACACCTTC